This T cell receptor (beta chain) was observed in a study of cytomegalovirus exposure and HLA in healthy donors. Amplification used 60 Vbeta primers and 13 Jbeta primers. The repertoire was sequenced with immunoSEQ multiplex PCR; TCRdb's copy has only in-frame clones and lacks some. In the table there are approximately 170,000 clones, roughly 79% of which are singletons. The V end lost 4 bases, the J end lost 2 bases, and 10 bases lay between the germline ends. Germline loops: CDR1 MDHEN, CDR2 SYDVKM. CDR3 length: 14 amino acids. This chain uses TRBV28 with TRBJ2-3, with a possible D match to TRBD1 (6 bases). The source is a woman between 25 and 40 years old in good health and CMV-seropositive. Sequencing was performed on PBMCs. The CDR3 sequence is CASSSGQITDTQYF. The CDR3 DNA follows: TGTGCCAGCAGTTCCGGACAGATCACAGATACGCAGTATTTT.